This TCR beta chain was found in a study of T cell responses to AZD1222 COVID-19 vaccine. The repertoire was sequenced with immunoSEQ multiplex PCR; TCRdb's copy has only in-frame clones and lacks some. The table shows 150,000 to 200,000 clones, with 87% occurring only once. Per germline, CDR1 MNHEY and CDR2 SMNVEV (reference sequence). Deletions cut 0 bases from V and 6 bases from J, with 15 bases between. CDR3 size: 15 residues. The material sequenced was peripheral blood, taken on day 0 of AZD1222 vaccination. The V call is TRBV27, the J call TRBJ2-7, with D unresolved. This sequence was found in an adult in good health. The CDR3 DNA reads TGTGCCAGCAGTTTATCGGTGACCTCCTCTCTCGAGCAGTACTTC. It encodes CASSLSVTSSLEQYF.